Here is one T cell receptor beta chain with its context. These data originate in a study of blood T cell repertoires in COVID-19. Study-wide background: COVID-19 samples, acute and convalescent, were from the United States, Italy and Spain.

Seattle patient enrollment occurred during active infection, with longitudinal follow-up thereafter. As handled by the study authors: Counts of nucleated cells, estimated from reference gene primer amplification, were obtained. The protocol was immunoSEQ multiplex PCR, while the TCRdb copy is restricted to in-frame clones and leaves out a portion. V and J calls and clone size follow that table, whereas D and trimming were derived from the DNA. The sample includes hundreds of thousands of clones, 88% of them seen just once. Between the trimmed V and J ends, which lost 5 bases and 5 bases, there was a span of 15 bases. The germline V gene has CDR1 SGHTA and CDR2 FQGNSA. The CDR3 spans 14 residues.

This clonotype was sampled from a woman aged 70 to 79 with COVID-19, enrolled during active disease. Material for sequencing was peripheral blood. The J gene is TRBJ1-1, the V gene TRBV7-2, with D possibly being TRBD1 (6 bases). The DNA of the CDR3 is TGTGCCAGCAGCCGCACAGGGTTTCGTACTGAAGCTTTCTTT. This gives the protein CASSRTGFRTEAFF. The full variable domain, its missing parts supplied by reference TRBV7-2 and TRBJ1-1, is GAGVSQSPSNKVTEKGKDVELRCDPISGHTALYWYRQSLGQGLEFLIYFQGNSAPDKSGLPSDRFSAERTGGSVSTLTIQRTQQEDSAVYLCASSRTGFRTEAFFGQGTRLTVV.